These 7 T cell receptor beta chains were sequenced from one sample in a study of blood T cell repertoires in COVID-19 (dated by TCRdb to about 2020). Library preparation used the immunoSEQ multiplex PCR assay. Sourced from immuneACCESS, this table was stored by TCRdb with only in-frame sequences that have V and J called. A share of the clones is absent; for the studies checked, an unresolved V gene accounts for under half, and the remainder has no known explanation. In all, the sample holds about 260,000 clones, and around 80% of those were seen once. Of the sample, 4.1% falls within the top ten clones. The sequencing sample was made of PBMCs or T cells enriched from blood (not recorded which). The receptors here all came from a man aged 30 to 45 with acute COVID-19.

The rearrangement links TRBV2 to TRBJ2-3, with 10 bases fitting TRBD2. V shed 4 bases, J shed 4 bases, and the junction held 8 bases outside the gene matches. In germline, CDR1 is SNHLY, CDR2 FYNNEI. The CDR3 is 16 amino acids. CDR3 DNA: TGTGCCAGCAGTGGGGCTAGCGGGGGCCGCCCAGATACGCAGTATTTT. Translation: CASSGASGGRPDTQYF.

V is TRBV12-3 or TRBV12-4 and J is TRBJ2-7; tentative D call: TRBD1 (5 bases). The CDR3 has 13 residues. The germline V and J ends were trimmed by 3 bases and 2 bases, with 8 bases remaining between them. This CDR3 is CASSLAGTYEQYV. The CDR3 nucleotides are TGTGCCAGCAGTTTGGCAGGGACCTACGAGCAGTACGTC.

The chain recombines TRBV25-1 with TRBJ1-4; D perhaps matches TRBD1 (5 bases). The V gene's germline CDR1 is MGHDK and CDR2 SYGVNS. There are 13 residues in the CDR3. The V gene lost 4 bases and the J gene lost 8 bases, with 11 bases spanning the gap. CDR3 amino acids: CASSALGGEKLFF. CDR3 nucleotide sequence: TGTGCCAGCAGTGCCTTGGGGGGAGAAAAACTGTTTTTT. Full variable domain (missing parts from reference TRBV25-1 and TRBJ1-4): EADIYQTPRYLVIGTGKKITLECSQTMGHDKMYWYQQDPGMELHLIHYSYGVNSTEKGDLSSESTVSRIRTEHFPLTLESARPSHTSQYLCASSALGGEKLFFGSGTQLSVL.

This chain uses TRBV2 with TRBJ1-5, with TRBD1 identical over 9 bases. The length of the CDR3 is 13 residues. V shed 8 bases and J 5 bases; nucleotides not matched to a gene: 4. Germline values: CDR1 SNHLY, CDR2 FYNNEI. The CDR3 region is CASGWTGDQPQHF. DNA for the CDR3: TGTGCCAGCGGGTGGACAGGGGATCAGCCCCAGCATTTT.

This clone was detected only a few times. The chain joins TRBV19 to TRBJ1-2; D possibly corresponds to TRBD1 (5 bases). CDR1 is LNHDA, CDR2 SQIVND, per germline (reference sequence). Trimming pared 7 bases from V and 2 bases from J, leaving 8 bases between. The CDR3 is 12 amino acids. Here the CDR3 DNA reads TGTGCCAGTACAGGGAACAACTATGGCTACACCTTC. Residues: CASTGNNYGYTF.

This clone occurred a few times. The chain couples TRBV5-4 to TRBJ1-1; D might be TRBD1 (6 bases). The CDR3 spans 14 residues. The V gene's germline CDR1 is SGHNT and CDR2 YYREEE (reference sequence). The germline V and J ends were trimmed by 4 bases and 1 base, with 11 bases remaining between them. For the CDR3, the DNA is TGTGCCAGCAGCCCCGGGACAAGGAACACTGAAGCTTTCTTT. Amino acid sequence: CASSPGTRNTEAFF. Variable domain in full (rest from reference TRBV5-4 and TRBJ1-1): ETGVTQSPTHLIKTRGQQVTLRCSSQSGHNTVSWYQQALGQGPQFIFQYYREEENGRGNFPPRFSGLQFPNYSSELNVNALELDDSALYLCASSPGTRNTEAFFGQGTRLTVV.

Remarks on this clone: Its ends do not fully match the called genes, so a read error is possible. This sequence joins TRBV5-1 and TRBJ1-4, with a possible D match to TRBD1 (6 bases). Germline V gene sequence: CDR1 SGHRS, CDR2 YFSETQ. The CDR3 sequence is 16 residues long. CDR3 in DNA: TGTGCCAGCAGCCCGGACAGAATTGCAACTAATGAAAAACTGTTTTTT. It translates to CASSPDRIATNEKLFF.